Listed below are T cell receptor beta chains from one sample, sequenced in a study of T cells in Graves' hyperthyroidism and ophthalmopathy. One entry per CDR3 protein, called by TCRdb with MiXCR from the multiplex PCR reads. The sample holds some 500,000 distinct CDR3 sequences; approximately 16% are singletons and the top ten take 25% to 35%. The sequencing input was blood. All receptors derive from a woman in her twenties or thirties with Graves' ophthalmopathy. The CDR3 runs from the conserved cysteine through the conserved F or W. D genes are given only for firm matches. Size tells how often a clone was seen (once, few, many) or the class of an expanded clone, and some rows leave it out.

J,size,V,D,CDR3,DNA
TRBJ1-1,many,TRBV20-1,TRBD1,CSARDRTGDRDTEAFF,TGCAGTGCTAGAGACCGGACAGGGGATCGGGACACTGAAGCTTTCTTT
TRBJ2-7,many,TRBV27,TRBD2,CASSSQREGNEQYF,TGTGCCAGCAGTTCCCAGCGGGAGGGAAACGAGCAGTACTTC
TRBJ2-5,few,TRBV18,-,CASSPRAETQYF,TGTGCCAGCTCACCAAGGGCCGAGACCCAGTACTTC
TRBJ2-1,-,TRBV7-9,TRBD2,CASSSSPSSGRASSYNEQFF,TGTGCCAGCAGCTCTAGCCCCTCTAGCGGGAGGGCCAGTTCCTACAATGAGCAGTTCTTC
TRBJ1-1,many,TRBV7-9,TRBD1,CASSLGGQGTWAFF,TGTGCCAGCAGCTTAGGGGGACAGGGGACATGGGCTTTCTTT
TRBJ1-1,-,TRBV4-1,-,CASSQHWGQNTEAFF,TGCGCCAGCAGCCAACATTGGGGTCAGAACACTGAAGCTTTCTTT
TRBJ2-2,-,TRBV29-1,-,CSVESLSNTGELFF,TGCAGCGTTGAATCTCTTTCGAACACCGGGGAGCTGTTTTTT
TRBJ1-2,-,TRBV28,-,CASSYRRGDNYGYTF,TGTGCCAGCAGTTATCGGAGGGGCGATAACTATGGCTACACCTTC
TRBJ2-3,few,TRBV19,-,CASTETSSSTDTQYF,TGTGCCAGTACCGAGACATCCTCTAGCACAGATACGCAGTATTTT
TRBJ2-3,-,TRBV19,-,CASSIKGAVRDTQYF,TGTGCCAGTAGTATTAAAGGGGCAGTCCGAGATACGCAGTATTTT
TRBJ1-2,many,TRBV3-1,-,CASSSGTEYGYTF,TGTGCCAGCAGCTCCGGGACTGAATATGGCTACACCTTC
TRBJ2-1,-,TRBV6-1,TRBD2,CASSGGGTSLNEQFF,TGTGCCAGCAGTGGCGGGGGGACTAGCCTCAATGAGCAGTTCTTC
TRBJ2-1,few,TRBV20-1,-,CSARDPRYNEQFF,TGCAGTGCTAGAGATCCCCGATACAATGAGCAGTTCTTC
TRBJ2-7,many,TRBV18,-,CASSRTYQTDEQYF,TGTGCCAGCTCCCGGACTTATCAGACGGACGAGCAGTACTTC
TRBJ2-3,many,TRBV11-2,TRBD2,CASSLPGRQFGTQYF,TGTGCCAGCAGCCTCCCCGGGAGGCAATTTGGTACGCAGTATTTT
TRBJ2-7,-,TRBV19,-,CASSIKGRGLRDEQYF,TGTGCCAGTAGTATCAAAGGAAGAGGCCTCCGGGACGAGCAGTACTTC
TRBJ2-3,many,TRBV28,TRBD2,CASSHRSTSGRGNTQYF,TGTGCCAGCAGTCACCGCTCGACTAGCGGGAGGGGGAATACGCAGTATTTT
TRBJ2-7,few,TRBV6-2/TRBV6-3,TRBD1,CASSPGTGVIFDEQYF,TGTGCCAGCAGTCCTGGGACAGGGGTGATCTTTGACGAGCAGTACTTC
TRBJ2-1,-,TRBV6-1,-,CASSDWGNEQFF,TGTGCCAGCAGCGATTGGGGCAATGAGCAGTTCTTC
TRBJ2-1,-,TRBV2,TRBD2,CASSVDSGRAREQFF,TGTGCCAGCAGTGTCGATAGCGGGAGGGCCAGGGAGCAGTTCTTC
TRBJ2-1,few,TRBV9,TRBD1,CASSAEGQGAKNEQFF,TGTGCCAGCAGCGCAGAAGGACAGGGGGCAAAGAATGAGCAGTTCTTC
TRBJ2-5,few,TRBV19,TRBD1,CASSMRDRQETQYF,TGTGCCAGTAGTATGAGGGACAGACAAGAGACCCAGTACTTC
TRBJ1-5,few,TRBV18,-,CASSPGKDQPQHF,TGTGCCAGCTCACCAGGGAAGGATCAGCCCCAGCATTTT
TRBJ1-6,few,TRBV9,-,CASSVVPVYNSPLHF,TGTGCCAGCAGCGTAGTTCCGGTTTATAATTCACCCCTCCACTTT
TRBJ2-1,many,TRBV7-9,TRBD1,CASSSGTGFYEQFF,TGTGCCAGCAGCTCCGGGACAGGGTTCTATGAGCAGTTCTTC
TRBJ2-1,few,TRBV24-1,TRBD1,CATSDLGDRGRYEQFF,TGTGCCACCAGTGACCTGGGGGACAGGGGGCGGTATGAGCAGTTCTTC
TRBJ2-5,few,TRBV6-2/TRBV6-3,-,CASSYGGAETQYF,TGTGCCAGCAGTTACGGGGGTGCAGAGACCCAGTACTTC
TRBJ1-1,many,TRBV6-1,-,CASSEAQREAFF,TGTGCCAGCAGTGAAGCGCAGAGGGAAGCTTTCTTT
TRBJ1-1,many,TRBV28,-,CASSWGPNTEAFF,TGTGCCAGCAGTTGGGGGCCAAACACTGAAGCTTTCTTT
TRBJ1-1,few,TRBV4-3,TRBD1,CASSRDRDLRGTEAFF,TGCGCCAGCAGCCGGGACAGAGATCTTCGGGGCACTGAAGCTTTCTTT
TRBJ1-3,many,TRBV18,TRBD1,CASSPPRTGRGSGNTIYF,TGTGCCAGCTCACCACCCCGGACAGGAAGGGGATCTGGAAACACCATATATTTT
TRBJ1-1,-,TRBV14,-,CASSQPGTAAFF,TGTGCCAGCAGCCAACCCGGGACGGCGGCTTTCTTT
TRBJ2-1,few,TRBV5-1,-,CASSLVGVRFF,TGCGCCAGCAGCTTGGTTGGAGTTCGGTTCTTC
TRBJ2-2,-,TRBV9,-,CASSSGLTGELFF,TGTGCCAGCAGTTCCGGACTAACCGGGGAGCTGTTTTTT
TRBJ1-2,many,TRBV6-1,TRBD1,CASSSTGGDGYTF,TGTGCCAGCAGTTCAACAGGGGGCGATGGCTACACCTTC
TRBJ2-3,many,TRBV11-2,-,CASASLNTASPDTQYF,TGTGCCAGCGCTTCTCTCAACACTGCGTCCCCAGATACGCAGTATTTT
TRBJ1-1,few,TRBV6-1,-,CASTRDRSNTEAFF,TGTGCCAGCACTAGAGACAGGTCGAACACTGAAGCTTTCTTT
TRBJ2-1,-,TRBV24-1,TRBD2,CATSGGSGSLIINEQFF,TGTGCCACCAGTGGGGGTAGCGGGAGCCTTATTATTAATGAGCAGTTCTTC
TRBJ1-1,-,TRBV28,-,CASTSPEGGGYTEAFF,TGTGCCAGCACCTCCCCCGAAGGGGGGGGCTACACTGAAGCTTTCTTT
TRBJ2-3,many,TRBV11-2,TRBD2,CASSELAGGSRDTQYF,TGTGCCAGCAGCGAACTAGCGGGAGGATCGAGAGATACGCAGTATTTT
TRBJ2-5,many,TRBV20-1,TRBD2,CSARASGSVVETQYF,TGCAGTGCTAGAGCTAGCGGGAGTGTAGTGGAGACCCAGTACTTC
TRBJ1-1,many,TRBV5-5,-,CASSLRQGTSEAFF,TGTGCCAGCAGCTTGAGGCAGGGGACGTCTGAAGCTTTCTTT
TRBJ2-7,few,TRBV27,-,CASSQLQGLEQYF,TGTGCCAGCAGCCAACTGCAGGGGCTCGAGCAGTACTTC
TRBJ2-7,few,TRBV5-5,-,CASSHPTGAYEQYF,TGTGCCAGCAGCCACCCAACGGGGGCCTACGAGCAGTACTTC
TRBJ1-5,-,TRBV6-2/TRBV6-3,TRBD1,CASSPDRGLDQPQHF,TGTGCCAGCAGCCCCGACAGGGGTTTGGACCAGCCCCAGCATTTT
TRBJ2-7,-,TRBV7-3,-,CASSLEQASYEQYF,TGTGCCAGCAGCTTAGAACAGGCTAGTTACGAGCAGTACTTC
TRBJ1-2,many,TRBV6-1,TRBD1,CASSGDRVWRGYTF,TGTGCCAGCAGTGGGGACAGGGTGTGGAGGGGCTACACCTTC
TRBJ1-2,many,TRBV7-2,-,CASSLHNGYGYTF,TGTGCCAGCAGCTTGCACAACGGCTATGGCTACACCTTC
TRBJ1-3,few,TRBV28,-,CASSWTPSSGNTIYF,TGTGCCAGCAGTTGGACTCCCAGCTCTGGAAACACCATATATTTT
TRBJ2-1,-,TRBV4-1,TRBD2,CASSQVAGGDNEQFF,TGCGCCAGCAGCCAAGTAGCGGGAGGAGACAATGAGCAGTTCTTC
TRBJ2-2,once,TRBV20-1,TRBD2,CSARGLAGASGGELFF,TGCAGTGCTAGAGGACTAGCGGGAGCAAGCGGCGGGGAGCTGTTTTTT
TRBJ1-4,many,TRBV20-1,TRBD1,CSASPQTGWNEKLFF,TGCAGTGCTAGCCCCCAGACAGGGTGGAATGAAAAACTGTTTTTT
TRBJ2-7,-,TRBV27,TRBD1,CASSPGQGMISYEQYF,TGTGCCAGCAGTCCAGGACAGGGTATGATCTCCTACGAGCAGTACTTC